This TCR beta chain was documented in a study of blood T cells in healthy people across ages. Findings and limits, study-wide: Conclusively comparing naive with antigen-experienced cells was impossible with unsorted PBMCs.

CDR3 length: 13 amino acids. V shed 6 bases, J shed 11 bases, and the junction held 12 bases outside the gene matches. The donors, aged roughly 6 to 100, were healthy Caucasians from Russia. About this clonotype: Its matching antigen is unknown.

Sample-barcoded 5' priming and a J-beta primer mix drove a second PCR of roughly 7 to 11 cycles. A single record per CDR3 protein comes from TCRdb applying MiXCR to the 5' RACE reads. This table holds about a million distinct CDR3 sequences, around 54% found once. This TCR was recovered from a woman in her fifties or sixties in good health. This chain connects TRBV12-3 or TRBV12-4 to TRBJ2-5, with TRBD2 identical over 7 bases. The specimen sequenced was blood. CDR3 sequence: CASRGGAVSKQYF. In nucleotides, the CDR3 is TGTGCCAGCAGGGGAGGGGCAGTAAGTAAGCAGTACTTC.